The 5 T cell receptor beta chains below all came from one sample that was sequenced in a study of cytomegalovirus exposure and HLA in healthy donors. 13 Jbeta primers and 60 Vbeta primers were used for the PCR. TCRdb keeps only in-frame clones here, not all; method: immunoSEQ multiplex PCR. This table holds 150,000 to 200,000 clones, about 9% found once. Sequences were obtained from PBMCs. These receptors originate from a woman aged 30 to 39 in good health and CMV-seropositive.

The rearrangement uses TRBV30 and TRBJ1-1; unclear D gene. Between the trimmed V and J ends, which lost 3 bases and 5 bases, there was a span of 16 bases. Germline V CDR1 and CDR2: GTSNPN, SVGIG (reference sequence). This CDR3 region has 14 residues. Here the CDR3 reads CAWSPLGVWTEAFF. The CDR3 nucleotides are TGTGCCTGGAGCCCACTCGGGGTGTGGACTGAAGCTTTCTTT.

The chain couples TRBV6-1 to TRBJ2-3; TRBD2 agrees at 8 bases. V lost 7 bases, J lost 2 bases, and 5 bases stayed unmatched. Germline V CDR1 and CDR2: MNHNS, SASEGT. The CDR3 covers 14 residues. CDR3 sequence (DNA): TGTGCCAGCAAGCGGGAGCGCTCCACAGATACGCAGTATTTT. This translates into CASKRERSTDTQYF.

V gene TRBV7-2 combines with J gene TRBJ1-3, with 7 bases aligning to TRBD1. The CDR3 covers 16 residues. In germline, CDR1 is SGHTA, CDR2 FQGNSA. Trimming at V came to 1 base and at J to 3 bases, leaving 6 bases not matched to a gene. This chain's CDR3 is CASSLGGRGSGNTIYF. The CDR3 DNA sequence: TGTGCCAGCAGCTTAGGAGGCAGGGGGAGTGGAAACACCATATATTTT.

The CDR3 protein is CASSKDRVEAKLFF. DNA of the CDR3: TGTGCCAGCAGTAAGGACAGGGTAGAGGCAAAACTGTTTTTT. J is TRBJ1-4 and V is TRBV6-5; 8 positions agree with TRBD1. The germline V gene encodes CDR1 MNHEY and CDR2 SVGAGI. The CDR3 has 14 residues. J lost 10 bases, V lost 5 bases, and 9 bases had no gene match.

The rearrangement links TRBV11-2 to TRBJ2-3; maybe TRBD2 (5 bases). The CDR3 consists of 16 residues. The V gene lost 1 base and the J gene lost 5 bases, with 16 bases spanning the gap. From germline, CDR1 is SGHAT and CDR2 FQNNGV. CDR3 region: CASSLGLSGKGDTQYF. The CDR3 DNA follows: TGTGCCAGCAGCTTAGGGCTGTCCGGGAAAGGAGATACGCAGTATTTT.